A single TCR beta chain is shown here with its context. Antigen: not known. The entry originates in a study of vaccination and CD4 T cells after COVID-19. Across the whole study: Cells were stimulated with overlapping spike peptide pools from SARS-CoV-2, HCoV-NL63, HCoV-OC43 and HCoV-229E. Treatment of control cultures consisted of a CEFX pool, an HIV-1 Nef pool, or no peptide.

Treatment reported: roughly 10-day PBMC culture with coronavirus spike peptide pools or control peptides (ViraFEST assay). Investigators obtained the unexposed donor's CD4+ T cells before the COVID-19 pandemic (2011-2018). The authors cultured around 1.9 million PBMCs per well with 9.5 to 10 IU/ml IL-2 and approximately 9 ug/ml peptide pools. V lost 3 bases and J lost 2; bases outside the gene matches: 20. The CDR3 has 19 residues. CDR1 and CDR2 (germline): DFQATT, SNEGSKA (reference sequence). The Oncomine TCR Beta short-read assay sequenced DNA from cultured CD4+ T cells. Genomic DNA from cultured CD4+ T cells was extracted. MiXCR, applied by TCRdb to the PCR reads, yields one record per CDR3 protein. The sample lists some 11,000 distinct CDR3 sequences, 40% occurring once.

Sequencing input: CD4+ T cells from blood, cultured in vitro. The clonotype comes from a human donor in good health. V usage is TRBV20-1 and J usage is TRBJ2-3, with 7 positions matching TRBD2. The CDR3 nucleotides are TGCAGTGCTAGTGGTGTTGCTAGCGGACGCAACAGGTACACAGATACGCAGTATTTT. Its protein product is CSASGVASGRNRYTDTQYF.